Listed here are 7 T cell receptor beta chains from one sample, sequenced in a study of shared clonotypes between healthy human individuals. The protocol was immunoSEQ multiplex PCR, while the TCRdb copy is restricted to in-frame clones and leaves out a portion. The data hold 2 million to 2.5 million clones, with approximately 93% observed a single time. The source material was naive CD4+ T cells from PBMCs. As for subset: CD45RA+ positively selected. The receptors stem from a man aged 18 to 30 in good health. Some clones in this sample may be carry-over from other donors' samples.

This chain links TRBV27 with TRBJ2-7; 12 positions match TRBD1. Germline values: CDR1 MNHEY, CDR2 SMNVEV (reference sequence). This CDR3 comprises 17 residues. V lost 5 bases and J lost 2; bases outside the gene matches: 10. As DNA, the CDR3 is TGTGCCAGCAGTACCCGGGACAGGGGGCTAATAACCTACGAGCAGTACTTC. The encoded protein is CASSTRDRGLITYEQYF.

V is TRBV19 and J is TRBJ2-5, with D possibly matching TRBD2 (6 bases). There are 14 residues in the CDR3. CDR1 and CDR2 from the germline V gene are LNHDA and SQIVND (reference sequence). Trimming took off 5 bases at V and 7 bases at J, with 17 bases between the two ends. The CDR3 DNA is TGTGCCAGTAGTCCTCCGGGAGCCAAGAGGACCCAGTACTTC. Translated, it gives CASSPPGAKRTQYF.

The chain has TRBV10-1 and TRBJ2-2; 8 bases match TRBD1. The CDR3 is made up of 15 amino acids. With V trimmed by 4 bases and J by 3 bases, 4 bases remained unmatched. CDR1 is WNHNN and CDR2 is SYGVQD in the germline V gene (reference sequence). CDR3 sequence: CASSGQGRDTGELFF. CDR3 nucleotides: TGCGCCAGCAGTGGACAGGGGCGCGACACCGGGGAGCTGTTTTTT.

The CDR3 DNA reads TGTGCCAGTAGTAGGCCCGGGACGGAGAGCATGAACACTGAAGCTTTCTTT. Its protein product is CASSRPGTESMNTEAFF. The chain links TRBV19 to TRBJ1-1; weak D call: TRBD1 (5 bases). Per the germline V gene, CDR1 is LNHDA and CDR2 is SQIVND (reference sequence). CDR3 size: 17 residues. With 4 bases removed from V and 0 bases from J, the gap between germline ends came to 18 bases.

The chain uses TRBV5-1 and TRBJ2-1, with TRBD2 matching 12 bases. Trimming cost V 6 bases and J 6 bases; bases outside gene matches: 13. Germline CDR1 SGHRS, CDR2 YFSETQ. The CDR3 has 17 residues. The CDR3 nucleotides are TGCGCCAGCACCACGAATCTACTAGCGGGAGGACCCAATGAGCAGTTCTTC. It codes for CASTTNLLAGGPNEQFF.

The rearrangement links TRBV11-2 to TRBJ2-7; D unresolved. V lost 3 bases and J 2 bases, leaving 11 bases between the germline ends. Germline V gene sequence: CDR1 SGHAT, CDR2 FQNNGV. The CDR3 loop spans 14 amino acids. The CDR3: CASSFGQSAYEQYF. The DNA of the CDR3 is TGTGCCAGCAGCTTCGGGCAAAGTGCCTACGAGCAGTACTTC.

The chain joins TRBV30 to TRBJ1-5; 7 positions agree with TRBD1. The V gene's germline CDR1 is GTSNPN and CDR2 SVGIG (reference sequence). With 3 bases clipped from V and 7 bases from J, the junction kept 12 bases outside the gene matches. The CDR3 extends over 15 amino acids. The CDR3 region is CAWSIKAGGWQPQHF. The CDR3 bases are TGTGCCTGGAGCATCAAAGCAGGGGGATGGCAGCCCCAGCATTTT.